This TCR beta chain was captured by sequencing in a study of CD8 T cells in Susac syndrome. The study sequenced TCR beta in blood CD8+ and CD4+ T cells. Healthy donors matched for age and sex were used as controls. The TEMRA cells underwent FACS enrichment, while the CD8+ and CD4+ T cells underwent negative isolation. The CDR3 has 15 amino acids. After removal of 5 bases from V and 2 bases from J, the junction contained 8 bases not matched to a gene. Germline V gene data show CDR1 as SGHVS and CDR2 as FQNEAQ. Reverse transcription of roughly 0.5 to 1 ug RNA was carried out with random hexamers. The method of amplification for TCR beta CDR3 was immunoSEQ multiplex PCR, covering 54 Vbeta and 13 Jbeta. One entry per CDR3 protein results from TCRdb running MiXCR on the immunoSEQ multiplex PCR reads. The sample lists some 130,000 distinct CDR3 sequences, over 90% occurring once.

The source is a human donor in good health. The chain carries TRBV7-8 and TRBJ1-2; 7 bases fit TRBD1. The sample comprised CD4+ T cells from PBMCs. In nucleotides, the CDR3 is TGTGCCAGCAGCGTTTACCGGGACAGCAACTATGGCTACACCTTC. Translated, it gives CASSVYRDSNYGYTF.